One and the same sample provided the 5 T cell receptor beta chains below, sequenced in a study of blood T cells in healthy people across ages (dated by TCRdb to between 2014 and 2017). Library prep was done by 5' RACE. TCRdb records Illumina HiSeq 2500 as the sequencer. A second roughly 6 to 12 cycle PCR used a sample-barcoded 5' primer and a J-beta primer mix. TCRdb trimmed public reads at Q25 via fastp, called clones via MiXCR and kept in-frame beta chains. Each CDR3 protein appears once, grouped with its most common genes and DNA. Counted in this sample were 790,000 or so distinct CDR3 sequences; about 61% of them appeared once. Clones ranked in the top ten supply around 25% of the sample. Input material: blood. These receptors were taken from a man between 35 and 55 years old in good health.

This clonotype was counted between two and nine times. The chain recombines TRBV7-3 with TRBJ2-5; 10 bases are shared with TRBD1. Germline V gene sequence: CDR1 SGHTA, CDR2 FQGTGA. Germline trimming cut 8 bases from V and 1 base from J; bases unmatched to any gene: 7. The CDR3 spans 15 residues. DNA of the CDR3: TGTGCCAGCGGCTCCGGACAGGGGGGCCAAGAGACCCAGTACTTC. Translating gives CASGSGQGGQETQYF.

The chain combines TRBV29-1 with TRBJ2-3; 10 bases align to TRBD1. CDR1 SQVTM and CDR2 ANQGSEA come from the germline V gene. Trimming took 4 bases from V and 5 from J; bases not matched to a gene: 3. The length of the CDR3 is 13 residues. In DNA form, the CDR3 reads TGCAGCGTTGCGGGGACAGGGGAAGATACGCAGTATTTT. Amino acids: CSVAGTGEDTQYF.

J is TRBJ1-2 and V is TRBV29-1, with a possible D match to TRBD1 (6 bases). Trimming took off 3 bases at V and 8 bases at J, with 19 bases between the two ends. Germline CDR1 reads SQVTM; CDR2 reads ANQGSEA. CDR3 size: 14 residues. As DNA, the CDR3 is TGCAGCGTTGACATTGGGGGCCATGGGGACGGCTACACCTTC. This sequence encodes CSVDIGGHGDGYTF.

The chain recombines TRBV7-2 with TRBJ2-1, with 9 positions matching TRBD2. V was pared by 7 bases and J by 7 bases, with 11 bases of the junction left unmatched. Germline assignment: CDR1 SGHTA and CDR2 FQGNSA. This CDR3 comprises 15 residues. The CDR3 sequence is CASTQLRAGGNEQFF. CDR3 nucleotides: TGTGCCAGCACCCAACTTCGGGCGGGGGGGAATGAGCAGTTCTTC.

The chain carries TRBV3-1 and TRBJ1-2; TRBD1 is a possible D gene (6 bases). Germline lookup yields CDR1 LGHDT and CDR2 YNNKEL (reference sequence). V lost 3 bases, J lost 9 bases, and 14 bases lay in between. This CDR3 region has 13 residues. DNA for the CDR3: TGTGCCAGCAGCCAGGACAGATTCCACCGCTACACCTTC. This codes for CASSQDRFHRYTF.